The TCR beta chain under discussion was sequenced for a study of shared clonotypes between healthy human individuals. Per the germline V gene, CDR1 is SGHVS and CDR2 is FNYEAQ. Losses at the gene ends were 5 bases for V and 9 bases for J; bases not matched to a gene: 16. This CDR3 has 18 amino acids. Only in-frame clones appear in the TCRdb table, and some are missing; sequencing was by immunoSEQ multiplex PCR. The table shows some 2,000,000 clones, with nearly 97% occurring only once. This clonotype was sampled from a man younger than 35 in good health. V and J are TRBV7-6 and TRBJ2-5; 15 positions agree with TRBD2. The sequenced sample consisted of naive CD4+ T cells sorted from blood. Indicated subset: CD45RA+ positively selected. The DNA of the CDR3 is TGTGCCAGCAGCGCGGGACTAGCGGGAGGATCAGGGAGTGAGGCCCAGTACTTC. Translation gives CASSAGLAGGSGSEAQYF.